This TCR beta chain was recovered during a study of OX40 agonist ivuxolimab in advanced cancers. As for the study in general: Patients in the trial were receiving intravenous ivuxolimab every 2 weeks, at doses of 0.01 to 10 mg/kg.

This clone occurred once. V was shortened by 2 bases and J by 1 base, with 14 bases between the two germline ends. Germline V gene sequence: CDR1 GTSNPN, CDR2 SVGIG (reference sequence). The CDR3 sequence is 15 residues long. Profiling relied on immunoSEQ multiplex PCR, and the TCRdb table lists in-frame clones only, not all of them. This sample has 77,000 or so clones, with 94% found just once. The chain is built from TRBV30 and TRBJ1-1; TRBD1 is a possible D gene (6 bases). This clonotype originated in an adult with an advanced solid tumor such as melanoma, head and neck, liver or kidney cancer. The sample in question was CD4+ or CD8+ T cells sorted from blood, obtained in a trial of the OX40 agonist ivuxolimab. CDR3 loop: CAWSYYRAGNTEAFF. DNA of the CDR3: TGTGCCTGGAGTTACTACAGGGCGGGGAACACTGAAGCTTTCTTT.